This TCR beta chain was retrieved from a study of metastatic and nonmetastatic thyroid tumors. Whole-study context: Comparison of repertoires was carried out across blood and tumor or nodule tissue from malignant and benign thyroid patients.

Overall study results and limits: In both blood and tumor samples, TCR beta diversity was reported significantly higher for malignant than benign nodules.

This clone showed up many times. The target antigen is unknown. The CDR3 has 15 amino acids. Germline CDR1 is MNHNS and CDR2 is SASEGT. Deletions cut 7 bases from V and 7 bases from J, with 17 bases between. Treatment of any kind had been given to no patient before thyroid surgery. In the authors' workflow: Using the CDR3 differences seen across clinicopathological groups, the authors built a distant-metastasis classifier for papillary thyroid cancer, which was meant to discriminate distant-metastatic patients. TCRdb re-called the PCR reads via MiXCR. Here the V and J calls rest on TCRdb's processing, not on the authors' analysis. The repertoire consists of about 43,000 clones, with approximately 3% occurring once and the leading ten covering roughly a tenth.

Sequencing used blood. The TCR was taken from a female donor with papillary thyroid cancer or a benign thyroid nodule (not recorded which). Some clones in this sample may be carry-over from other donors' samples. The chain combines TRBV6-1 with TRBJ1-6, with a tentative D call TRBD1 (5 bases). Here the CDR3 reads CASKGGQGMNSPLHF. CDR3 in DNA: TGTGCCAGCAAGGGTGGGCAGGGCATGAATTCACCCCTCCACTTT.